The TCR beta chain described here comes from a study of cytomegalovirus exposure and HLA in healthy donors. A note on this clone: What it binds is unknown.

The CDR3 sequence is 12 residues long. The germline V gene encodes CDR1 SGHNT and CDR2 YYREEE (reference sequence). Trimming shortened V by 2 bases and J by 0 bases, and 3 bases separated the two germline ends. General study findings and limits: In a later analysis, donors in an Asian-associated ancestry cluster reportedly had fewer N-insertions in productive TCRs than the cohort mean. Most of the TCR beta V segments (in an earlier analysis) were productive either about 87% or about 30% of the time.

The study ran its PCR with 60 Vbeta and 13 Jbeta primers. TCRdb's table, derived via immunoSEQ multiplex PCR, lists solely in-frame clones and lacks some. The data hold about 160,000 clones, with 60% to 80% observed a single time. The source material was PBMCs. This receptor was identified in a woman aged 45-60 years in good health and CMV-seropositive. The chain carries TRBV5-4 and TRBJ2-7; D is undetermined. Written as DNA, the CDR3 is TGTGCCAGCAGCTTTAGCTCCTACGAGCAGTACTTC. The encoded protein is CASSFSSYEQYF.